This T cell receptor beta chain was documented in a study of blood T cell repertoires in COVID-19. After removal of 0 bases from V and 5 bases from J, the junction contained 5 bases not matched to a gene. Germline assignment: CDR1 SGHRS and CDR2 YFSETQ. The CDR3 sequence is 14 residues long. Clones were sequenced by immunoSEQ multiplex PCR, and TCRdb holds only the in-frame ones, with some missing. Of about 250,000 clones in the sample, around 83% were seen once. The sequencing sample was made of peripheral blood. This chain connects TRBV5-1 to TRBJ2-7; TRBD1 agrees at 7 bases. The TCR originated in a man aged 80 or over with acute or convalescent COVID-19. CDR3 sequence: CASSLGRGNDEQYF. In DNA form, the CDR3 reads TGCGCCAGCAGCTTGGGCAGGGGGAATGACGAGCAGTACTTC.